The present TCR beta chain was sequenced within a study of Ad26.COV2.S vaccination and SARS-CoV-2 variants. Overall study results and limits: Analyses that measured TCR breadth and depth may have underestimated total T cell responses.

Treatment given: about 20 received Ad26.COV2.S at low or high dose, single or two shots; about 5 received placebo; per-sample allocation not given. The study sampled participants on day 63 after the first vaccine or placebo injection. The V gene's germline CDR1 is LNHDA and CDR2 SQIVND (reference sequence). This CDR3 comprises 16 residues. Trimming took 8 bases from V and 0 from J; bases not matched to a gene: 9. This clone was counted only a few times. Antigen specificity is unknown. Profiling relied on immunoSEQ multiplex PCR, and the TCRdb table lists in-frame clones only, not all of them. The top ten clones hold about 10% of a sample with hundreds of thousands of clones, less than 90% of them seen once.

The source is a person aged 18-65 years who received the Ad26.COV2.S COVID-19 vaccine or a placebo. Sequenced here: peripheral blood, sampled in a trial of Ad26.COV2.S vaccine versus placebo. The chain couples TRBV19 to TRBJ1-2; 10 bases are a match to TRBD1. The CDR3 DNA reads as TGTGCCAGTCGGGACAGGGGAGAGCCATCTAACTATGGCTACACCTTC. It specifies CASRDRGEPSNYGYTF.